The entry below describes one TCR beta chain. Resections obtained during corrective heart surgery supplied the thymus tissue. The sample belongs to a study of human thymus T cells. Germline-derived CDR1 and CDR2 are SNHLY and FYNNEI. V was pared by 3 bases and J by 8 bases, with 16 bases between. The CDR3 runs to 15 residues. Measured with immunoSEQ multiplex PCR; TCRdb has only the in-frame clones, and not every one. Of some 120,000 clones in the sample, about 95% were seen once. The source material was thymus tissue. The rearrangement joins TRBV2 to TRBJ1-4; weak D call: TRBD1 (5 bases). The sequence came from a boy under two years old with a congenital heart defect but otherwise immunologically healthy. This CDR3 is CASSDRDDLYEKLFF. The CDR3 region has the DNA TGTGCCAGCAGTGATCGGGACGACTTATACGAAAAACTGTTTTTT.